These 25 T cell receptor beta chains originate from one sample sequenced in a study of CD4 T cells in relation to SARS-CoV-2 and coronaviruses. The antigens these receptors bind are not known. Sequenced by immunoSEQ multiplex PCR; TCRdb stores in-frame clones only, minus some. There are some 43,000 clones in the sample; almost 85% occur only once, and about 1.5% lies in the top ten. Sequenced sample: naive CD4+ T cells from PBMCs, cultured in vitro. Subset described: naive CD4+ T cells isolated by negative enrichment. These receptors were obtained from an adult with COVID-19.

The CDR3, as DNA: TGTGCCAGCAGCCAAGCCCGACTAGCGGGAGTCTCTGAGACCCAGTACTTC. Protein: CASSQARLAGVSETQYF. The rearrangement links TRBV3-1 (or the pseudogene TRBV3-2) to TRBJ2-5, with 12 bases matching TRBD2. The V segment lost 1 base and the J segment 5 bases; nucleotides outside the gene matches: 8. Germline CDR1 and CDR2: LGHDT and YNNKEL (reference sequence). There are 17 residues in the CDR3.

The table lists this clone with a few counts. V usage is TRBV27 and J usage is TRBJ2-5; 8 bases fit TRBD1. This CDR3 is built from 16 residues. J was trimmed by 5 bases and V by 5 bases; bases with no gene match: 13. The V gene's germline CDR1 is MNHEY and CDR2 SMNVEV (reference sequence). CDR3 bases: TGTGCCAGCAGTCCCCTCTCGACAGGGGTTAGGGAGACCCAGTACTTC. Residues: CASSPLSTGVRETQYF.

The V call is TRBV6-5, the J call TRBJ2-4; a weak D match, TRBD2 (6 bases). This CDR3 is 14 amino acids long. Germline V lookup: CDR1 MNHEY, CDR2 SVGAGI. Trimming stripped 6 bases from V and 6 bases from J, with 15 bases between. As DNA, the CDR3 is TGTGCCAGCAGCTCTCGGGAGCTGGGAAACATTCAGTACTTC. The encoded protein is CASSSRELGNIQYF.

This chain connects TRBV28 to TRBJ2-3; 11 bases are shared with TRBD1. The trim removed 5 bases at V and 2 bases at J, leaving 6 bases unmatched. The CDR3 loop spans 16 amino acids. Germline V gene data show CDR1 as MDHEN and CDR2 as SYDVKM. CDR3 sequence: CASSPWTGGPTDTQYF. The CDR3 DNA follows: TGTGCCAGCAGTCCTTGGACAGGGGGCCCCACAGATACGCAGTATTTT.

The chain couples TRBV6-6 to TRBJ2-1, with TRBD2 matching 11 bases. J gave up 4 bases and V 5 bases, and 4 bases lay outside the gene matches. Germline V gives CDR1 MNHNY, CDR2 SVGAGI (reference sequence). The CDR3 covers 15 residues. The DNA for the CDR3 is TGTGCCAGCAGTCCTACTAGCGGGGGATACAATGAGCAGTTCTTC. Encoded protein: CASSPTSGGYNEQFF.

This chain links TRBV6-2 or TRBV6-3 with TRBJ2-1; D possibly matches TRBD1 or TRBD2 (5 bases each). V was cut by 2 bases and J by 10 bases, with 15 bases left in between. The CDR3 consists of 14 residues. Germline V gene sequence: CDR1 MNHEY, CDR2 SVGEGT. CDR3 sequence reads: CASSYPGTPPEQFF. The CDR3 nucleotides read TGTGCCAGCAGTTACCCTGGGACCCCGCCGGAGCAGTTCTTC.

This chain uses TRBV11-3 with TRBJ2-3; 8 positions agree with TRBD2. Germline V gene data show CDR1 as SGHNT and CDR2 as YENEEA. CDR3 length: 16 amino acids. V shed 2 bases, J shed 1 base, and the junction held 5 bases outside the gene matches. This chain's CDR3 is CASSLRASGRTDTQYF. DNA for the CDR3: TGTGCCAGCAGCTTACGGGCTAGCGGGCGCACAGATACGCAGTATTTT.

This rearrangement joins TRBV28 to TRBJ1-1; D call uncertain. V lost 6 bases, J lost 2 bases, and 4 bases lay in between. Germline V gene data show CDR1 as MDHEN and CDR2 as SYDVKM. There are 11 residues in the CDR3. The CDR3 coding sequence is TGTGCCAGCAGGGATAACACTGAAGCTTTCTTT. This gives the protein CASRDNTEAFF.

This sequence joins TRBV7-9 and TRBJ1-4; D remains ambiguous. The V end was cut by 4 bases, the J end by 4 bases, with 4 bases between. Germline V CDR1 and CDR2: SEHNR, FQNEAQ (reference sequence). The length of the CDR3 is 12 residues. The CDR3, as DNA: TGTGCCAGCAGCTCTATTAATGAAAAACTGTTTTTT. Its translation is CASSSINEKLFF.

This clone was recorded a few times. The V gene is TRBV6-1, the J gene TRBJ1-1; 10 bases line up with TRBD1. This CDR3 region has 14 residues. Germline V gene lookup returns CDR1 MNHNS and CDR2 SASEGT. After removal of 3 bases from V and 11 bases from J, the junction contained 9 bases not matched to a gene. CDR3: CASSDLDRGIVAFF. The CDR3, as DNA: TGTGCCAGCAGTGATTTGGACAGGGGGATCGTGGCTTTCTTT.

The chain joins TRBV7-9 to TRBJ1-2, with D tentatively TRBD1 (6 bases). This CDR3 is built from 12 residues. Trimming removed 2 bases from V and 8 bases from J, with 9 bases in between. Germline V gives CDR1 SEHNR, CDR2 FQNEAQ (reference sequence). The CDR3 sequence is CASSLPGGGYTF. The CDR3 DNA reads TGTGCCAGCAGCTTACCGGGGGGCGGCTACACCTTC.

This chain connects TRBV6-5 to TRBJ1-3, with D perhaps matching TRBD1 (5 bases). V was shortened by 2 bases and J by 2 bases, with 13 bases between the two germline ends. The germline V gene has CDR1 MNHEY and CDR2 SVGAGI. The CDR3 is 16 amino acids. CDR3 coding DNA: TGTGCCAGCAGTTACCGTCTCCAGGGTCCTGGAAACACCATATATTTT. Protein: CASSYRLQGPGNTIYF.

This sequence joins TRBV2 and TRBJ1-2, with no clear D. The CDR3 totals 15 residues. Germline values: CDR1 SNHLY, CDR2 FYNNEI. Trimming pared 7 bases from V and 11 bases from J, leaving 26 bases between. The CDR3 reads CASIIARPGIQSYTF. CDR3 nucleotides: TGTGCCAGCATTATCGCCCGACCGGGGATTCAATCTTACACCTTC. The whole variable domain, filled in from reference TRBV2 and TRBJ1-2, reads EPEVTQTPSHQVTQMGQEVILRCVPISNHLYFYWYRQILGQKVEFLVSFYNNEISEKSEIFDDQFSVERPDGSNFTLKIRSTKLEDSAMYFCASIIARPGIQSYTFGSGTRLTVV.

The chain recombines TRBV7-2 with TRBJ2-1; 10 positions agree with TRBD2. Trimming at V came to 5 bases and at J to 2 bases, leaving 6 bases not matched to a gene. This CDR3 contains 16 residues. Germline CDR1 reads SGHTA; CDR2 reads FQGNSA. Here the CDR3 DNA reads TGTGCCAGCAGCATACAAGCGGGAGGGGCCTACAATGAGCAGTTCTTC. It codes for CASSIQAGGAYNEQFF.

The chain links TRBV5-1 to TRBJ1-4; D may be TRBD1 (5 bases). V was cut by 4 bases and J by 6 bases, with 16 bases left in between. Germline V gives CDR1 SGHRS, CDR2 YFSETQ. This CDR3 is built from 15 residues. Written as DNA, the CDR3 is TGCGCCAGCAGCCCTACCGGGACTATCCATGAAAAACTGTTTTTT. It encodes CASSPTGTIHEKLFF. The full variable domain, in which reference TRBV5-1 and TRBJ1-4 provide the parts outside the CDR3, is KAGVTQTPRYLIKTRGQQVTLSCSPISGHRSVSWYQQTPGQGLQFLFEYFSETQRNKGNFPGRFSGRQFSNSRSEMNVSTLELGDSALYLCASSPTGTIHEKLFFGSGTQLSVL.

This clone is a singleton in its sample. The chain links TRBV4-1 to TRBJ2-7; 15 bases map to TRBD2. The CDR3 consists of 16 residues. Trimming removed 3 bases from V and 6 bases from J; junction bases left unmatched: 6. CDR1 MGHRA and CDR2 YSYEKL come from the germline V gene. Here the CDR3 reads CASSQLGLAGGGEQYF. The CDR3 DNA sequence: TGCGCCAGCAGCCAGCTGGGACTAGCGGGAGGTGGCGAGCAGTACTTC.

The chain has TRBV19 and TRBJ2-1; 9 nucleotides agree with TRBD2. The CDR3 has 16 amino acids. CDR1 is LNHDA and CDR2 is SQIVND in the germline V gene (reference sequence). Unmatched junction bases numbered 17, after V lost 8 bases and J lost 9 bases. CDR3 sequence: CASLVPGREGTSEQFF. The CDR3, as DNA: TGTGCCAGTCTCGTGCCCGGGCGGGAGGGTACAAGTGAGCAGTTCTTC.

The chain has TRBV7-9 and TRBJ2-2, with 9 bases lining up with TRBD2. V shed 2 bases and J 6 bases; nucleotides not matched to a gene: 1. The CDR3 has 14 residues. Per germline, CDR1 SEHNR and CDR2 FQNEAQ (reference sequence). DNA for the CDR3: TGTGCCAGCAGCTTATTAGCGGGAGCCGGGGAGCTGTTTTTT. Translation gives CASSLLAGAGELFF.

V and J are TRBV4-3 and TRBJ2-1; 10 bases map to TRBD2. V dropped 3 bases and J dropped 8; count of bases not matched to a gene: 13. CDR1 is LGHNA and CDR2 is YSLEER in the germline V gene. This CDR3 has 17 residues. In nucleotides, the CDR3 is TGCGCCAGCAGCCACCCAGCCGGGAGCGGGAGGGGCGATGAGCAGTTCTTC. This encodes CASSHPAGSGRGDEQFF.

This chain uses TRBV3-1 (or the pseudogene TRBV3-2) with TRBJ2-7; D gene ambiguous. In germline, CDR1 is LGHDT, CDR2 YNNKEL (reference sequence). Trimming stripped 1 base from V and 3 bases from J, with 7 bases between. The CDR3 runs 13 residues. The CDR3 is CASSQGGVYEQYF. The CDR3 DNA reads TGTGCCAGCAGCCAAGGAGGAGTCTACGAGCAGTACTTC.

Here the CDR3 reads CASASRDYEQYF. As DNA, the CDR3 is TGTGCCAGCGCGTCCAGGGACTACGAGCAGTACTTC. The chain couples TRBV11-2 to TRBJ2-7; perhaps TRBD1 as D (5 bases). Germline V gives CDR1 SGHAT, CDR2 FQNNGV. CDR3 size: 12 residues. Trimming left V 8 bases short and J 3 bases short, with 11 bases between. Combining the CDR3 with reference TRBV11-2 and TRBJ2-7 gives the whole variable domain EAGVAQSPRYKIIEKRQSVAFWCNPISGHATLYWYQQILGQGPKLLIQFQNNGVVDDSQLPKDRFSAERLKGVDSTLKIQPAKLEDSAVYLCASASRDYEQYFGPGTRLTVT.

The chain combines TRBV28 with TRBJ2-7, with TRBD1 identical over 10 bases. Trimming took 7 bases from V and 3 from J; bases not matched to a gene: 6. The CDR3 sequence is 14 residues long. Germline CDR1 is MDHEN and CDR2 is SYDVKM. CDR3 sequence (DNA): TGTGCCAGCACCACGGGACAGGGGTTCTACGAGCAGTACTTC. This codes for CASTTGQGFYEQYF.

This clone was found a few times. The chain uses TRBV11-2 and TRBJ2-2, with D maybe TRBD2 (6 bases). V was cut by 2 bases and J by 3 bases, with 16 bases left in between. CDR1 SGHAT and CDR2 FQNNGV come from the germline V gene. The CDR3 is 17 amino acids. CDR3 nucleotide sequence: TGTGCCAGCAGCTTAAGGCCCAGCGGGCCGTACACCGGGGAGCTGTTTTTT. Translated: CASSLRPSGPYTGELFF.

This chain links TRBV6-2 or TRBV6-3 with TRBJ2-7, with D unclear. Germline values: CDR1 MNHEY, CDR2 SVGEGT. This CDR3 has 14 residues. The V and J ends lost 5 bases and 2 bases respectively, with 13 bases between them. The CDR3 reads CASSPDPIAYEQYF. The DNA of the CDR3 is TGTGCCAGCAGTCCGGACCCAATCGCCTACGAGCAGTACTTC.

The chain recombines TRBV2 with TRBJ2-2; D perhaps matches TRBD2 (6 bases). V was clipped by 8 bases and J by 5 bases, with 15 bases between them. The CDR3 length is 14 residues. Germline V gene lookup returns CDR1 SNHLY and CDR2 FYNNEI. This CDR3 is CASSRGVGTGELFF. CDR3 DNA sequence: TGTGCCAGCTCCCGCGGGGTGGGGACCGGGGAGCTGTTTTTT. Looking up the rest from reference TRBV2 and TRBJ2-2 gives the full variable domain: EPEVTQTPSHQVTQMGQEVILRCVPISNHLYFYWYRQILGQKVEFLVSFYNNEISEKSEIFDDQFSVERPDGSNFTLKIRSTKLEDSAMYFCASSRGVGTGELFFGEGSRLTVL.